This T cell receptor (beta chain) was sequenced in a study of CD8+ T cells in alopecia areata. About the study: Oral tofacitinib, 5 to 10 mg twice daily, was given in an open-label trial. Points from the study as a whole: With patients, TCR sharing proved less clear than in mice, a difference possibly related to HLA.

The length of the CDR3 is 15 residues. Germline V gives CDR1 SGHNT, CDR2 YYREEE (reference sequence). Unmatched junction bases numbered 4, after V lost 4 bases and J lost 2 bases. Regarding this clone: Its antigen is unknown.

Punch biopsies of lesional scalp, plus peripheral blood, were taken from alopecia areata patients. PBMCs, the starting material, were the source of sorted CD4+ and CD8+ T cells. The authors extracted RNA and reverse transcribed it into cDNA as the sequencing template. Sequencing was performed with immunoSEQ multiplex PCR; in TCRdb, only in-frame clones are kept and a portion is missing. Of roughly 130,000 clones in the sample, about 57% were seen once. The material sequenced was CD4+ T cells sorted from blood, taken at week 0. V usage is TRBV5-4 and J usage is TRBJ1-5; 9 positions agree with TRBD1. This clonotype originated in a human donor with alopecia areata. The CDR3 nucleotides are TGTGCCAGCAGCCCGGGACAGGGAGGCAATCAGCCCCAGCATTTT. Amino acids: CASSPGQGGNQPQHF.